The 19 T cell receptor beta chains below all came from one sample that was sequenced in a study of cytomegalovirus exposure and HLA in healthy donors. PCR was performed using 60 Vbeta and 13 Jbeta primers. The protocol was immunoSEQ multiplex PCR, while the TCRdb copy is restricted to in-frame clones and leaves out a portion. The sample has 95,000 to 100,000 clones, 75% seen once. Sequencing used PBMCs. These receptor sequences come from a man in his fifties or sixties in good health and CMV-seronegative.

V and J are TRBV28 and TRBJ2-7; D may be TRBD2 (7 bases). Looked up from germline, CDR1 is MDHEN and CDR2 is SYDVKM. Trimming left V 3 bases short and J 0 bases short, with 12 bases between. This CDR3 region has 15 residues. This CDR3 is CASSLRGGYSYEQYF. For the CDR3, the DNA is TGTGCCAGCAGTTTGAGGGGGGGGTACTCCTACGAGCAGTACTTC.

The chain carries TRBV19 and TRBJ2-1; 11 bases are a match to TRBD2. From germline, CDR1 is LNHDA and CDR2 SQIVND (reference sequence). V lost 3 bases to trimming and J lost 4 bases; unmatched junction nucleotides: 5. This CDR3 spans 16 amino acids. The CDR3 region has the DNA TGTGCCAGTAGTATCGAGGGACTAGCGGCTTACAATGAGCAGTTCTTC. Protein product: CASSIEGLAAYNEQFF.

As concerns this clone: A junction end diverges from the germline sequence, so it may reflect a read error. The genes are TRBV2 and TRBJ2-7, with 9 bases matching TRBD1. The CDR3 loop spans 14 amino acids. Germline assignment: CDR1 SNHLY and CDR2 FYNNEI. The CDR3 here is CASMGQGQDRVQCF. For the CDR3, the DNA is TGTGCCAGCATGGGACAGGGTCAGGATAGAGTTCAGTGCTTC.

This rearrangement joins TRBV7-9 to TRBJ1-1; D gene uncertain. V was cut by 1 base and J by 2 bases, with 8 bases left in between. Germline CDR1 SEHNR, CDR2 FQNEAQ (reference sequence). The CDR3 loop spans 14 amino acids. The CDR3 reads CASSLESRNTEAFF. CDR3 DNA: TGTGCCAGCAGCTTAGAATCCAGAAACACTGAAGCTTTCTTT.

This chain links TRBV28 with TRBJ2-7, with 8 bases fitting TRBD2. The CDR3 totals 14 residues. The V and J ends lost 7 bases and 6 bases, in that order; junction bases with no gene match: 11. Germline V CDR1 and CDR2: MDHEN, SYDVKM. The CDR3: CASTPGGGRAEQYF. CDR3 DNA: TGTGCCAGCACCCCCGGGGGGGGCAGGGCCGAGCAGTACTTC.

This clone was counted once. This sequence joins TRBV25-1 and TRBJ2-1; D possibly corresponds to TRBD1 (5 bases). CDR1 and CDR2 (germline): MGHDK, SYGVNS. V dropped 6 bases and J dropped 10 bases, with 16 bases sitting between them. The length of the CDR3 is 13 residues. CDR3 DNA sequence: TGTGCCAGCAGGGTCAGGGTCTCAGAAGAGCAGTTCTTC. The encoded protein is CASRVRVSEEQFF.

V gene TRBV28 combines with J gene TRBJ2-1; TRBD1 aligns across 9 bases. The CDR3 has 15 amino acids. Germline-derived CDR1 and CDR2 are MDHEN and SYDVKM. V dropped 5 bases and J dropped 5; count of bases not matched to a gene: 7. The CDR3 DNA follows: TGTGCCAGCAGTACCCCGGGACAGGGCAACAATGAGCAGTTCTTC. Translation: CASSTPGQGNNEQFF.

The chain recombines TRBV6-1 with TRBJ2-5, with 9 bases identical to TRBD1. TRBJ2-7 matches the DNA end more closely, so the J call is doubtful. The CDR3 consists of 14 residues. The germline V gene encodes CDR1 MNHNS and CDR2 SASEGT. The CDR3 coding sequence is TGTGCCAGCAGTCCGCAGACAGGGGGGTACGAGCAGTACTTC. It translates to CASSPQTGGYEQYF.

The rearrangement links TRBV28 to TRBJ1-4, with 12 bases lining up with TRBD1. With 6 bases clipped from V and 7 bases from J, the junction kept 9 bases outside the gene matches. From germline, CDR1 is MDHEN and CDR2 SYDVKM. The CDR3 consists of 16 residues. Here the CDR3 DNA reads TGTGCCAGCAGACCTGCCGGGACAGGGGGCGGTGAAAAACTGTTTTTT. This sequence encodes CASRPAGTGGGEKLFF.

This chain uses TRBV6-6 with TRBJ2-1; TRBD1 aligns across 7 bases. The germline CDR1 and CDR2 sequences are MNHNY and SVGAGI (reference sequence). The V segment lost 7 bases and the J segment 9 bases; nucleotides outside the gene matches: 9. CDR3 length: 13 residues. The chain's CDR3 is CASTSTGMGEQFF. The DNA of the CDR3 is TGTGCCAGCACCTCGACAGGGATGGGTGAGCAGTTCTTC.

This clone was seen only once. The rearrangement links TRBV7-2 to TRBJ2-7; 7 positions match TRBD2. This CDR3 spans 15 amino acids. Germline CDR1 SGHTA, CDR2 FQGNSA. Germline trimming cut 6 bases from V and 2 bases from J; bases unmatched to any gene: 10. CDR3 residues: CASRFQPGGPYEQYF. The CDR3 bases are TGTGCCAGCAGGTTCCAGCCGGGGGGACCCTACGAGCAGTACTTC.

The chain is built from TRBV7-3 and TRBJ2-2; D unclear. Germline V gene sequence: CDR1 SGHTA, CDR2 FQGTGA. The CDR3 is made up of 14 amino acids. Between the trimmed V and J ends, which lost 0 bases and 3 bases, there was a span of 5 bases. In DNA form, the CDR3 reads TGTGCCAGCAGCTTAACCCTAGACACCGGGGAGCTGTTTTTT. It is translated as CASSLTLDTGELFF.

The chain joins TRBV10-1 to TRBJ2-7, with a tentative D call TRBD2 (7 bases). Germline V gives CDR1 WNHNN, CDR2 SYGVQD (reference sequence). The CDR3 sequence is 14 residues long. V lost 2 bases, J lost 9 bases, and 17 bases lay in between. The CDR3 spells CASSEPHGRGRQYF. CDR3 bases: TGCGCCAGCAGTGAGCCACACGGGCGGGGGCGGCAGTACTTC.

This rearrangement joins TRBV29-1 to TRBJ1-2; D is possibly TRBD1 (5 bases). CDR1 is SQVTM and CDR2 is ANQGSEA in the germline V gene. This CDR3 spans 12 amino acids. V was trimmed by 4 bases and J by 8 bases, leaving 14 bases between them. CDR3 region: CSVAGGASGYTF. CDR3 DNA sequence: TGCAGCGTTGCCGGAGGGGCTAGCGGCTACACCTTC.

This chain's CDR3 is CASREQGYQPQHF. DNA of the CDR3: TGTGCCAGTAGAGAACAGGGGTATCAGCCCCAGCATTTT. The chain recombines TRBV19 with TRBJ1-5; 7 nucleotides match TRBD1. This CDR3 has 13 amino acids. Trimming removed 6 bases from V and 5 bases from J; junction bases left unmatched: 4. The germline V gene has CDR1 LNHDA and CDR2 SQIVND (reference sequence).

The rearrangement links TRBV6-1 to TRBJ1-5; 8 bases map to TRBD1. V shed 8 bases, J shed 7 bases, and the junction held 7 bases outside the gene matches. The V gene's germline CDR1 is MNHNS and CDR2 SASEGT. This CDR3 region has 13 residues. The CDR3 DNA follows: TGTGCCAGCGGGGACAGGATCGAACAGCCCCAGCATTTT. Amino acid sequence: CASGDRIEQPQHF.

This chain connects TRBV28 to TRBJ2-7; TRBD2 aligns across 12 bases. Germline CDR1 reads MDHEN; CDR2 reads SYDVKM. There are 15 residues in the CDR3. The J segment lost 5 bases and the V segment lost 6 bases, leaving 8 bases of the junction unmatched. The CDR3 reads CASRQKTSGSNEQYF. CDR3 coding DNA: TGTGCCAGCAGGCAAAAGACTAGCGGGAGTAACGAGCAGTACTTC.

The chain links TRBV5-4 to TRBJ1-1; 7 bases align to TRBD1. Trimming at V came to 4 bases and at J to 0 bases, leaving 3 bases not matched to a gene. The germline V gene encodes CDR1 SGHNT and CDR2 YYREEE (reference sequence). The CDR3 has 14 residues. In DNA form, the CDR3 reads TGTGCCAGCAGCCTAGGACAGGTGAACACTGAAGCTTTCTTT. It yields the protein CASSLGQVNTEAFF.

This clone was recorded a few times. This chain joins TRBV30 and TRBJ2-3; 8 bases are shared with TRBD2. The CDR3 runs to 16 residues. J was trimmed by 3 bases and V by 2 bases; bases with no gene match: 10. CDR1 is GTSNPN and CDR2 is SVGIG in the germline V gene (reference sequence). The CDR3 DNA reads as TGTGCCTGGAGTTACTTCGGGACTAGTAATACAGATACGCAGTATTTT. Amino acid sequence: CAWSYFGTSNTDTQYF.